The 13 T cell receptor beta chains presented below share a single source sample, sequenced in a study of T cell clonality in common variable immunodeficiency (dated by TCRdb to about 2015). Library generation was performed with the immunoSEQ multiplex PCR assay. Drawn from immuneACCESS, this table holds only the in-frame rearrangements with V and J called that TCRdb kept. Clones are partly lost; checked studies trace under half to an unresolved V gene and leave the rest unexplained. The table records under 35,000 clones for this sample, and not one of them appears only once. The biggest ten clones account for 3.5% to 4% of the sample. Sequencing was done on a sample of peripheral blood mononuclear cells. The source is a person between 18 and 69 years old in good health.

This clone was detected many times. The read ends 3 residues before the CDR3 terminus; that terminus is restored from the germline J gene. This chain joins TRBV7-2 and TRBJ2-5; weak D call: TRBD2 (6 bases). Trimming cost V 2 bases and J 3 bases, with 7 bases left between them. The CDR3 has 13 residues. The germline V gene encodes CDR1 SGHTA and CDR2 FQGNSA. The CDR3 region is CASSLLAEETQYF. Partial CDR3 DNA: TGTGCCAGCAGCTTATTAGCGGAAGAGACC.

This clone was counted at least ten times. The read falls 3 residues short of the CDR3 end, and the missing part is taken from the germline J gene. The gene calls are TRBV7-2 and TRBJ2-7, with D unclear. This CDR3 spans 13 amino acids. Trimming took off 3 bases at V and 1 base at J, with 7 bases between the two ends. The germline V gene has CDR1 SGHTA and CDR2 FQGNSA. CDR3 in amino acids: CASSFLVSYEQYF. The covered CDR3 bases are TGTGCCAGCAGCTTTCTAGTTTCCTACGAG. Together with reference TRBV7-2 and TRBJ2-7, the CDR3 gives the full variable domain: GAGVSQSPSNKVTEKGKDVELRCDPISGHTALYWYRQSLGQGLEFLIYFQGNSAPDKSGLPSDRFSAERTGGSVSTLTIQRTQQEDSAVYLCASSFLVSYEQYFGPGTRLTVT.

In this sample, this clone turned up many times. The read gets to within 3 residues of the CDR3 end, and the germline J gene fills in the rest. J is TRBJ2-5 and V is TRBV19; 12 bases are shared with TRBD1. V trimming: 5 bases; J trimming: 5 bases; junction bases outside the gene matches: 9. CDR3 size: 16 residues. The germline V gene encodes CDR1 LNHDA and CDR2 SQIVND (reference sequence). The CDR3 here is CASSGTGGYNRETQYF. CDR3 bases read: TGTGCCAGTAGTGGGACAGGGGGCTACAATCGGGAGACC.

This clone was found many times. The chain's CDR3 is CASSVGTAGNTIYF. The CDR3 DNA, read in part, is TGTGCCAGCAGCGTTGGGACAGCTGGAAACACC. This rearrangement joins TRBV9 to TRBJ1-3, with 7 bases identical to TRBD1. Read data end 3 residues before the CDR3 end; the end is taken from the germline J gene. The CDR3 has 14 residues. J was trimmed by 2 bases and V by 2 bases; bases with no gene match: 1. Per the germline V gene, CDR1 is SGDLS and CDR2 is YYNGEE. The full variable domain, its missing parts supplied by reference TRBV9 and TRBJ1-3, is DSGVTQTPKHLITATGQRVTLRCSPRSGDLSVYWYQQSLDQGLQFLIQYYNGEERAKGNILERFSAQQFPDLHSELNLSSLELGDSALYFCASSVGTAGNTIYFGEGSWLTVV.

This clone occurred many times. The CDR3 end is not reached by the read, which stops 3 residues before it; the germline J gene fills it in. V usage is TRBV5-5 and J usage is TRBJ2-5; a possible D gene is TRBD2 (6 bases). The CDR3 contains 13 residues. The V end lost 0 bases, the J end lost 5 bases, and 8 bases lay between the germline ends. CDR1 is SGHKS, CDR2 YYEKEE, per germline (reference sequence). Incomplete CDR3 DNA: TGTGCCAGCAGCTTGGCAGGAGGGGAGACC. It codes for CASSLAGGET. The complete CDR3 sequence is CASSLAGGETQYF. Full variable domain (rest looked up from reference TRBV5-5 and TRBJ2-5): DAGVTQSPTHLIKTRGQQVTLRCSPISGHKSVSWYQQVLGQGPQFIFQYYEKEERGRGNFPDRFSARQFPNYSSELNVNALLLGDSALYLCASSLAGGETQYFGPGTRLLVL.

Ten or more counts support this clone. The read is 3 residues too short to cover the CDR3 end, so that end is filled in from the germline J gene. This chain links TRBV5-1 with TRBJ1-1; the D gene is possibly TRBD1 (5 bases). The CDR3 has 16 residues. CDR1 and CDR2 (germline): SGHRS, YFSETQ. Trimming stripped 5 bases from V and 1 base from J, with 18 bases between. The CDR3 bases that were read are TGCGCCAGCAGTTTCACCGATGGGGCGGCGAACACTGAA. It is translated as CASSFTDGAANTE. The whole CDR3 region reads CASSFTDGAANTEAFF. Full variable domain (remainder filled in from reference TRBV5-1 and TRBJ1-1): KAGVTQTPRYLIKTRGQQVTLSCSPISGHRSVSWYQQTPGQGLQFLFEYFSETQRNKGNFPGRFSGRQFSNSRSEMNVSTLELGDSALYLCASSFTDGAANTEAFFGQGTRLTVV.

This clone has ten or more counts. The read is 3 residues too short to cover the CDR3 end, so that end is filled in from the germline J gene. The chain recombines TRBV2 with TRBJ1-2, with D perhaps matching TRBD1 (5 bases). This CDR3 comprises 14 residues. Germline V gene data show CDR1 as SNHLY and CDR2 as FYNNEI. The CDR3 bases that were read are TGTGCCAGCAGTGCGGACACTTCCAACCTGGGC. It translates to CASSADTSNLG. The complete CDR3 reads CASSADTSNLGYTF.

This clone was detected many times. The read is 3 residues too short to cover the CDR3 end, so that end is filled in from the germline J gene. The gene calls are TRBV5-1 and TRBJ2-2, with TRBD1 as a possible D gene (5 bases). Germline V gene lookup returns CDR1 SGHRS and CDR2 YFSETQ. This CDR3 region has 14 residues. Partial CDR3 DNA: TGCGCCAGCAGCCGGAGCTCTGGGGCCAACGTG. Translating it yields CASSRSSGANV. The whole CDR3 protein is CASSRSSGANVLFF.

Relative to its sample, this clone is large. The sequenced fragment ends 3 residues before the CDR3 boundary, so the rest is inferred from the germline J gene. The gene calls are TRBV5-1 and TRBJ2-3; 8 positions agree with TRBD2. Germline CDR1 is SGHRS and CDR2 is YFSETQ. The CDR3 is 16 residues long. V dropped 4 bases and J dropped 2; count of bases not matched to a gene: 9. This CDR3 is CASSDRLARPTDTQYF. CDR3 DNA (partial): TGCGCCAGCAGCGACAGACTAGCGCGGCCCACAGATACG.

This clone was seen ten or more times. The read terminates 3 residues before the CDR3 end, so the remaining end is supplied by the germline J gene. The chain couples TRBV6-1 to TRBJ2-6, with a weak D call TRBD1 (5 bases). Trimming took 2 bases from V and 0 from J, leaving 17 bases between them. Germline CDR1 MNHNS, CDR2 SASEGT. The CDR3 covers 19 residues. The part of the CDR3 DNA that was read is TGTGCCAGCAGTGAATATCCAGGGTCCTGGTCCTCTGGGGCCAACGTC. Translated, it gives CASSEYPGSWSSGANV. The entire CDR3 reads CASSEYPGSWSSGANVLTF.

On this clone itself: The CDR3 end falls 3 residues outside the read, so it is completed with the germline J gene. The V call is TRBV2, the J call TRBJ2-4; D remains ambiguous. The CDR3 totals 14 residues. CDR1 and CDR2 (germline): SNHLY, FYNNEI. Partial CDR3 DNA: TGTGCCAGCAGTGTCCAGGTTGCTGGCTATGGT. Protein sequence: CASSVQVAGYG. The complete CDR3 sequence is CASSVQVAGYGQYF.

This clone has ten or more counts. The CDR3 region is CASRSGTGASYEQYF. The sequenced part of the CDR3 DNA is TGTGCCAGCAGGTCCGGGACAGGGGCCTCCTACGAG. This chain joins TRBV5-4 and TRBJ2-7, with 10 bases identical to TRBD1. The read ends 3 residues shy of where the CDR3 ends; the end is completed using the germline J gene. Losses at the gene ends were 5 bases for V and 0 bases for J; bases not matched to a gene: 5. The CDR3 consists of 15 residues. Germline lookup yields CDR1 SGHNT and CDR2 YYREEE (reference sequence).

In this sample, this clone turned up many times. The germline gene is not matched at one end of the junction; a read error may be the cause. The DNA ends 3 residues before the CDR3 does, and the rest of the CDR3 is filled in from the germline J gene. The chain carries TRBV7-7 and TRBJ2-1; TRBD2 matches 15 bases. Germline CDR1 and CDR2: SSHAT and FNYEAQ (reference sequence). The CDR3 loop spans 18 amino acids. This CDR3 is CASSLNGLAGGPYNEQFF. The DNA read from the CDR3 is TGTGCTAGCAGCTTGAACGGACTAGCGGGGGGGCCGTACAATGAG.